This T cell receptor (beta chain) was sequenced during a study of OX40 agonist ivuxolimab in advanced cancers. Whole-study context: A history of anti-PD-1, anti-PD-L1 or anti-CTLA-4 therapy was acceptable, and about 40% had some. Overall study results and limits: In general, CD8+ T cells held more expanded clones than CD4+ did, on average.

TCRdb's copy holds only in-frame clones and misses some; the assay was immunoSEQ multiplex PCR. This sample has about 34,000 clones, with 80% to 95% found just once. As to this clone: The antigen is not known.

Germline loops: CDR1 LNHDA, CDR2 SQIVND (reference sequence). CDR3 length: 15 amino acids. V was pared by 6 bases and J by 6 bases, with 21 bases between. This sequence was found in an adult with an advanced solid tumor such as melanoma, head and neck, liver or kidney cancer. Sequenced here: CD4+ or CD8+ T cells sorted from blood, sampled in a trial of the OX40 agonist ivuxolimab. The chain links TRBV19 to TRBJ2-7; tentatively, D is TRBD2 (6 bases). The DNA for the CDR3 is TGTGCCAGTAGCCCATCCGGGACTGCCAGTGGCGAGCAGTACTTC. Its protein is CASSPSGTASGEQYF.